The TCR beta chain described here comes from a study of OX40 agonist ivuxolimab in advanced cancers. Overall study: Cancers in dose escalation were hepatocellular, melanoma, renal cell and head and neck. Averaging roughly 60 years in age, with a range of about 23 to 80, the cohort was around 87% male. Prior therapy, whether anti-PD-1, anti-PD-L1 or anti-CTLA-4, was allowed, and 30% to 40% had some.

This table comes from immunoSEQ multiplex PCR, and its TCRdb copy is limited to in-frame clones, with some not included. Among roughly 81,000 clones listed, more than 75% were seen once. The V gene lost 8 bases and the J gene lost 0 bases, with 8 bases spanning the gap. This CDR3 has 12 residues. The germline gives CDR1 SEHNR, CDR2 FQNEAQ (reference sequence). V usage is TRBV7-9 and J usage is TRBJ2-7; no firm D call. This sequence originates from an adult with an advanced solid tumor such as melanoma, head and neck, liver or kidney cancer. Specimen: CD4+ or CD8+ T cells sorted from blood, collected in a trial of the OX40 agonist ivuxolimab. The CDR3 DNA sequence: TGTGCCAGCGGGTGGGGCTCCTACGAGCAGTACTTC. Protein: CASGWGSYEQYF.